This T cell receptor (beta chain) is drawn from a study of beta chain features in type 1 diabetes. Overall study results and limits: Shorter TCRB CDR3s, moderately but significantly so, marked every one of the four CD4+ subsets in Type 1 diabetes patients.

With regard to this clone: Its antigen is unknown.

Reverse transcription of all isolated RNA meant that expressed TCRB transcripts were sequenced. Clones were sequenced by immunoSEQ multiplex PCR, and TCRdb holds only the in-frame ones, with some missing. Of a few hundred thousand clones listed, 13% are singletons. V gave up 5 bases and J gave up 0 bases, with 13 bases separating them. CDR3 size: 16 residues. Germline assignment: CDR1 MDHEN and CDR2 SYDVKM. The sequenced material came from naive CD4+ T cells from blood. This sequence originates from a woman under 30 with type 1 diabetes. J is TRBJ2-2 and V is TRBV28; D is perhaps TRBD2 (6 bases). The CDR3 protein is CASSPGRRSNTGELFF. The CDR3 nucleotides read TGTGCCAGCAGTCCCGGGAGACGGTCGAACACCGGGGAGCTGTTTTTT.